This is a list of T cell receptor beta chains from one sample in a study of long-term antiretroviral therapy in people with HIV. This table comes from immunoSEQ multiplex PCR, and its TCRdb copy is limited to in-frame clones, with some not included. The data hold roughly 36,000 clones, with 83% observed a single time. The starting material was unsorted PBMCs, obtained 0.4 years before starting antiretroviral therapy. The receptors stem from a man aged 18-30 years with HIV. Each CDR3 is given with its conserved first and last residue. The D gene is left open where the match is weak. Clone size is given for some rows only: seen once, a few or many times, or a class if the clone is expanded.

clone size	V gene	J gene	D gene	CDR3 protein	CDR3 DNA
NA	TRBV27	TRBJ2-3	NA	CASSFTGTTTSTDTQYF	TGTGCCAGCAGTTTTACAGGGACCACCACTAGCACAGATACGCAGTATTTT
NA	TRBV5-1	TRBJ1-2	NA	CASSLVGRGYTF	TGCGCCAGCAGCTTGGTGGGTAGGGGCTACACCTTC
NA	TRBV28	TRBJ2-5	NA	CASSPFGETQYF	TGTGCCAGCAGTCCGTTCGGAGAGACCCAGTACTTC
NA	TRBV9	TRBJ2-7	NA	CASSVASGTYEQYF	TGTGCCAGCAGCGTAGCCTCTGGTACCTACGAGCAGTACTTC
NA	TRBV19	TRBJ1-4	TRBD1	CASSDPGQGNEKLFF	TGTGCCAGTAGTGACCCGGGACAGGGCAACGAAAAACTGTTTTTT
NA	TRBV27	TRBJ2-3	NA	CASSIVSGVTDTQYF	TGTGCCAGCAGTATTGTTTCGGGGGTCACAGATACGCAGTATTTT
NA	TRBV9	TRBJ2-2	NA	CASSVVTGPALNTGELFF	TGTGCCAGCAGCGTAGTGACAGGACCCGCTTTGAACACCGGGGAGCTGTTTTTT
NA	TRBV5-1	TRBJ2-1	NA	CASSLDTNNEQFF	TGCGCCAGCAGCTTGGACACCAACAATGAGCAGTTCTTC
NA	TRBV7-2	TRBJ2-1	NA	CASSDHRGGNEQFF	TGTGCCAGCAGCGACCACAGGGGAGGGAATGAGCAGTTCTTC
NA	TRBV11-2	TRBJ2-3	NA	CASSFDTGRVTDTQYF	TGTGCCAGCAGCTTTGATACAGGGAGGGTCACAGATACGCAGTATTTT
NA	TRBV4-1	TRBJ2-1	NA	CASSQASNSRNEQFF	TGCGCCAGCAGCCAAGCCAGCAACTCAAGGAATGAGCAGTTCTTC
NA	TRBV7-9	TRBJ2-7	NA	CASTKTSGTESYEQYF	TGTGCCAGCACCAAAACTTCCGGGACGGAATCCTACGAGCAGTACTTC
NA	TRBV18	TRBJ2-5	NA	CASSPGPAQTQYF	TGTGCCAGCTCACCAGGCCCAGCACAGACCCAGTACTTC
NA	TRBV6-6	TRBJ2-7	NA	CASSPFGGSSYEQYF	TGTGCCAGCAGTCCCTTTGGGGGGAGCTCCTACGAGCAGTACTTC
NA	TRBV19	TRBJ2-7	NA	CASSIGGSPYEQYF	TGTGCCAGTAGTATAGGCGGCAGTCCCTACGAGCAGTACTTC
NA	TRBV2	TRBJ2-1	NA	CASSDSEQFF	TGTGCCAGCAGTGACAGTGAGCAGTTCTTC
NA	TRBV5-4	TRBJ1-1	NA	CASSSKGGGAGTEAFF	TGTGCCAGCAGCTCCAAAGGGGGGGGAGCGGGTACTGAAGCTTTCTTT
NA	TRBV5-1	TRBJ1-3	NA	CASSFGQPLSGNTIYF	TGCGCCAGCAGCTTTGGACAGCCTCTCTCTGGAAACACCATATATTTT
NA	TRBV11-2	TRBJ2-7	NA	CASSLRAPYEQYF	TGTGCCAGCAGCTTACGGGCCCCCTACGAGCAGTACTTC
NA	TRBV10-3	TRBJ2-1	TRBD2	CAISPGLADNEQFF	TGTGCCATCAGCCCGGGACTAGCGGACAATGAGCAGTTCTTC
NA	TRBV5-8	TRBJ2-2	TRBD2	CASSPRTSGGFVGELFF	TGTGCCAGCAGCCCCCGGACTAGCGGGGGATTTGTCGGGGAGCTGTTTTTT
NA	TRBV20-1	TRBJ2-1	NA	CSAPDHNEQFF	TGCAGTGCACCCGACCACAATGAGCAGTTCTTC
few	TRBV18	TRBJ2-2	NA	CASSPNAGVNTGELFF	TGTGCCAGCTCACCAAATGCCGGGGTGAACACCGGGGAGCTGTTTTTT
NA	TRBV14	TRBJ2-2	NA	CASSQVRRYGTDATGELFF	TGTGCCAGCAGCCAAGTGCGACGTTACGGGACTGATGCTACCGGGGAGCTGTTTTTT
NA	TRBV19	TRBJ2-1	NA	CASNPGYSSYNEQFF	TGTGCCAGTAATCCGGGTTACAGCTCCTACAATGAGCAGTTCTTC
NA	TRBV11-2	TRBJ2-1	TRBD1	CASSLEFRGSEQFF	TGTGCCAGCAGCTTAGAATTCAGGGGGAGTGAGCAGTTCTTC
NA	TRBV9	TRBJ1-1	NA	CASSVDKRGAEAFF	TGTGCCAGCAGCGTAGATAAAAGGGGCGCTGAAGCTTTCTTT
NA	TRBV21-1	TRBJ2-3	NA	CASSKGSGISTDTQYF	TGTGCCAGCAGCAAAGGGAGCGGGATTAGCACAGATACGCAGTATTTT
NA	TRBV14	TRBJ2-3	NA	CASSQVGLEQADTQYF	TGTGCCAGCAGCCAAGTAGGGTTGGAGCAAGCGGATACGCAGTATTTT
once	TRBV19	TRBJ2-5	TRBD2	CATGGRAGETQYF	TGTGCCACCGGAGGGAGGGCGGGGGAGACCCAGTACTTC
once	TRBV4-1	TRBJ2-2	NA	CASSQGQKNTGELFF	TGCGCCAGCAGCCAAGGGCAGAAGAACACCGGGGAGCTGTTTTTT
NA	TRBV5-1	TRBJ1-2	NA	CASRPPSEGIYGYTF	TGCGCCAGCAGGCCCCCGAGTGAGGGTATCTATGGCTACACCTTC
NA	TRBV10-3	TRBJ1-2	TRBD1	CAITREGTGYYGYTF	TGTGCCATCACCAGGGAGGGGACAGGGTACTATGGCTACACCTTC
few	TRBV5-4	TRBJ2-2	NA	CASRNWEGAINTGELFF	TGTGCCAGCAGGAATTGGGAGGGGGCTATAAACACCGGGGAGCTGTTTTTT
once	TRBV27	TRBJ2-7	NA	CASSLLFGLGRHEQYF	TGTGCCAGCAGTTTATTATTCGGGCTCGGCCGCCACGAGCAGTACTTC